What follows is one T cell receptor beta chain and its context. This sample was included in a study of blood T cell repertoires in COVID-19. Study-wide background: Specimens from acute and convalescent COVID-19 originated in the United States, Italy and Spain. From T cells, B-cell-depleted T cells, or PBMCs came the material, which was cDNA or gDNA.

The germline CDR1 and CDR2 sequences are MNHEY and SVGEGT. The CDR3 sequence is 14 residues long. V was clipped by 4 bases and J by 10 bases; unmatched bases: 9. Original processing methods: Quantification of nucleated cells was approximated via reference gene primer amplification. Repertoires were generated with immunoSEQ multiplex PCR, while TCRdb's copy carries only in-frame clones and drops some. D and trimming come from the DNA, and the V and J calls and clone size come from that table. The sample carries under 250,000 clones, 75% to 85% recorded once. This TCR derives from a human donor in a cohort sampled during active COVID-19. J is TRBJ2-1 and V is TRBV6-2 or TRBV6-3, with 8 bases identical to TRBD1. Specimen: peripheral blood. CDR3 protein: CASSSRQGSGEQFF. CDR3 sequence (DNA): TGTGCCAGCAGTTCACGACAGGGGTCGGGCGAGCAGTTCTTC.